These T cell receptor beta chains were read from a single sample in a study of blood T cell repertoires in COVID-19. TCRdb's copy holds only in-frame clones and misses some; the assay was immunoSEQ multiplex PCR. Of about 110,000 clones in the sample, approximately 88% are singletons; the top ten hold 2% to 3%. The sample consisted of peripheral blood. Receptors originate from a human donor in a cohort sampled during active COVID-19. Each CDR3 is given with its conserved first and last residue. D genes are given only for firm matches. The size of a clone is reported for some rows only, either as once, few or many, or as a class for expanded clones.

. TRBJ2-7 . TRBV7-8 CASSPTGYEQYF TGTGCCAGCAGCCCAACGGGTTACGAGCAGTACTTC
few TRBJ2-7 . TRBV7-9 CASSRGPGEDEQYF TGTGCCAGCAGCCGAGGGCCTGGGGAGGACGAGCAGTACTTC
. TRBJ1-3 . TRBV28 CASSLRLGSGNTIYF TGTGCCAGCAGTTTGCGGCTAGGCTCTGGAAACACCATATATTTT
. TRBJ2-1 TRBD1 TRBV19 CASSTRQGAYNEQFF TGTGCCAGTAGTACCAGACAGGGGGCCTACAATGAGCAGTTCTTC
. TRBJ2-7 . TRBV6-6 CASQDPTGSNKYEQYF TGTGCCAGCCAAGACCCCACCGGGAGTAATAAGTACGAGCAGTACTTC
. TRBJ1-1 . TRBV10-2 CASKDRVGGRNTEAFF TGCGCCAGCAAGGATCGGGTCGGTGGGAGGAACACTGAAGCTTTCTTT
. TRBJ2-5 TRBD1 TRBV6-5 CASSHRDRVRETQYF TGTGCCAGCAGTCACCGGGACAGGGTGCGAGAGACCCAGTACTTC
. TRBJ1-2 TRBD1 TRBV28 CASSSGTGARYGYTF TGTGCCAGCAGTTCTGGGACAGGGGCGCGCTATGGCTACACCTTC
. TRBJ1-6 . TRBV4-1 CASSRGFGGYSPLHF TGCGCCAGCAGCAGGGGTTTTGGGGGGTATTCACCCCTCCACTTT
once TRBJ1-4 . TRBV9 CASSVGGGKLFF TGTGCCAGCAGCGTAGGAGGCGGAAAACTGTTTTTT
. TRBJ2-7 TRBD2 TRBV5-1 CASSEGLAGVREQYF TGCGCCAGCAGCGAGGGCCTAGCGGGCGTGAGGGAGCAGTACTTC
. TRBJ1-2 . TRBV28 CASSTQRSPYGYTF TGTGCCAGCAGCACTCAGAGGTCACCCTATGGCTACACCTTC
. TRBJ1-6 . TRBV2 CASTEPGSGSPLHF TGTGCCAGTACTGAGCCGGGGTCGGGATCACCCCTCCACTTT
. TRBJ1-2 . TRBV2 CASSVSGAFYGYTF TGTGCCAGCAGTGTGAGCGGGGCCTTCTATGGCTACACCTTC
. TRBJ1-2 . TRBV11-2 CASSPNSNYGYTF TGTGCCAGCAGCCCCAACAGTAACTATGGCTACACCTTC
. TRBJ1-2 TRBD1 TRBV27 CASSPGQGRGYTF TGTGCCAGCAGTCCCGGACAGGGTCGGGGCTACACCTTC